One sample yielded the 18 T cell receptor beta chains listed below, sequenced in a study of T cell clonality in common variable immunodeficiency. TCRdb's table, derived via immunoSEQ multiplex PCR, lists solely in-frame clones and lacks some. The sample lists about 50,000 clones, none appearing once, the ten largest making up just over 2%. Sequenced input: peripheral blood mononuclear cells. These receptors were taken from a person between 18 and 75 years old in good health.

This clone appeared many times. The read is 3 residues too short to cover the CDR3 end, so that end is filled in from the germline J gene. The chain has TRBV7-9 and TRBJ2-7; 8 positions match TRBD1. The CDR3 length is 15 residues. The junction had 9 bases not matched to a gene; V was cut back by 5 bases and J by 3 bases. The germline CDR1 and CDR2 sequences are SEHNR and FQNEAQ (reference sequence). CDR3 sequence reads: CASSPRLGQGYEQYF. Incomplete CDR3 DNA: TGTGCCAGCAGCCCCCGTTTAGGACAGGGCTACGAG.

This clone has at least ten counts. The CDR3 end is not reached by the read, which stops 3 residues before it; the germline J gene fills it in. This chain links TRBV7-9 with TRBJ2-1; no reliable D call. Germline V lookup: CDR1 SEHNR, CDR2 FQNEAQ (reference sequence). Trimming stripped 5 bases from V and 3 bases from J, with 14 bases between. There are 15 residues in the CDR3. The sequenced part of the CDR3 DNA is TGTGCCAGCAGCCCGTTAGCAACCGTCTACAATGAG. This encodes CASSPLATVYNE. The whole CDR3 protein is CASSPLATVYNEQFF.

The sample holds a few counts of this clone. The read ends 3 residues early relative to the CDR3; the germline J gene fills the gap. The chain joins TRBV5-1 to TRBJ2-1; TRBD2 agrees at 7 bases. After removal of 5 bases from V and 4 bases from J, the junction contained 9 bases not matched to a gene. This CDR3 has 15 amino acids. The germline V gene encodes CDR1 SGHRS and CDR2 YFSETQ. Incomplete CDR3 DNA: TGCGCCAGCAGACTCTGGGGGGGGGATTACAATGAG. Translating it yields CASRLWGGDYNE. The whole CDR3 reads CASRLWGGDYNEQFF.

This clone was recorded many times. CDR3 bases read: TGCGCCAGCAGCTTGGCCGGGGGGGCCCAAGAGACC. Its translation is CASSLAGGAQET. The complete CDR3 sequence is CASSLAGGAQETQYF. The gene calls are TRBV5-1 and TRBJ2-5; the match to TRBD2 covers 8 bases. Read data end 3 residues before the CDR3 end; the end is taken from the germline J gene. Germline loops: CDR1 SGHRS, CDR2 YFSETQ. The CDR3 is 15 residues long. V was clipped by 0 bases and J by 1 base; unmatched bases: 2.

This clone was picked up many times. The CDR3 is cut off 3 residues early in the read; its end comes from the germline J gene. The chain combines TRBV30 with TRBJ1-2; weak D call: TRBD1 (5 bases). V was clipped by 5 bases and J by 5 bases, with 15 bases between them. Looked up from germline, CDR1 is GTSNPN and CDR2 is SVGIG (reference sequence). This CDR3 has 13 amino acids. The CDR3 region is CAWGGKGRYGYTF. The covered CDR3 bases are TGTGCCTGGGGGGGGAAGGGTAGGTATGGC.

This clone was recorded at least ten times. The CDR3 goes on 3 residues after the read ends, and that part is filled in from the germline J gene. The gene calls are TRBV4-2 and TRBJ2-3; 10 bases map to TRBD1. The CDR3 spans 18 residues. Germline V lookup: CDR1 LGHNA, CDR2 YNFKEQ. Trimming cost V 4 bases and J 6 bases; bases outside gene matches: 16. The sequenced CDR3 bases are TGTGCCAGCAGCCCGACAGGGGGCGCATCCCGTCGAGCGGATACG. It specifies CASSPTGGASRRADT. The whole CDR3 reads CASSPTGGASRRADTQYF.

This clone occurred many times. The CDR3 is cut off 3 residues early in the read; its end comes from the germline J gene. The chain is built from TRBV7-3 and TRBJ2-3; D remains ambiguous. The germline V gene encodes CDR1 SGHTA and CDR2 FQGTGA. The CDR3 consists of 13 residues. Trimming removed 5 bases at V and 6 bases at J, with 12 bases between. The chain's CDR3 is CASSRNKGDTQYF. The part of the CDR3 DNA that was read is TGTGCCAGCAGCCGAAATAAAGGGGATACG.

This clone occurred many times. The CDR3 is CASTPSSRGQRNYGYTF. CDR3 bases read: TGTGCCAGTACCCCGTCAAGCAGGGGGCAGAGAAACTATGGC. This rearrangement joins TRBV19 to TRBJ1-2, with TRBD1 matching over 8 bases. Read sequence stops 3 residues before the CDR3 end, and the germline J gene provides the missing end. Germline trimming cut 7 bases from V and 2 bases from J; bases unmatched to any gene: 15. The CDR3 contains 17 residues. The germline CDR1 and CDR2 sequences are LNHDA and SQIVND (reference sequence).

This clone was seen many times. The read terminates 3 residues before the CDR3 end, so the remaining end is supplied by the germline J gene. The rearrangement links TRBV7-6 to TRBJ2-5, with 11 bases that match TRBD2. V trimming: 5 bases; J trimming: 2 bases; junction bases outside the gene matches: 10. The CDR3 is 17 amino acids. From germline, CDR1 is SGHVS and CDR2 FNYEAQ. The CDR3 loop reads CASSHPSSGGQQETQYF. The covered CDR3 bases are TGTGCCAGCAGCCATCCCTCTAGCGGGGGGCAACAAGAGACC.

This clone was observed many times. Coverage ceases 3 residues before the CDR3 finishes, and the germline J gene fills in the end. This chain links TRBV19 with TRBJ2-7, with D unclear. Per germline, CDR1 LNHDA and CDR2 SQIVND (reference sequence). With 7 bases removed from V and 0 bases from J, the gap between germline ends came to 13 bases. The CDR3 has 14 residues. The covered CDR3 bases are TGTGCCAGTAAATCGACAAGGCACTCCTACGAG. Translated: CASKSTRHSYE. The whole CDR3 sequence reads CASKSTRHSYEQYF.

There are many counts of this clone. The read ends 3 residues before the CDR3 terminus; that terminus is restored from the germline J gene. This rearrangement joins TRBV6-1 to TRBJ1-5; no clear D gene. The CDR3 sequence is 16 residues long. Trimming removed 1 base from V and 0 bases from J, with 10 bases in between. CDR1 and CDR2 from the germline V gene are MNHNS and SASEGT. The sequenced CDR3 bases are TGTGCCAGCAGTGAAGAGAATCCCTATAGCAATCAGCCC. Its protein product is CASSEENPYSNQP. The full CDR3 is CASSEENPYSNQPQHF.

On this clone itself: The sequence runs out 3 residues before the end of the CDR3; the remainder is reconstructed from the germline J gene. This chain links TRBV10-2 with TRBJ1-1; 9 bases match TRBD1. The J segment lost 6 bases and the V segment lost 7 bases, leaving 9 bases of the junction unmatched. The CDR3 has 14 residues. Per germline, CDR1 WSHSY and CDR2 SAAADI. The sequenced CDR3 bases are TGCGCCAGCACCCTGGGACAGGGAGTCCCTGAA. Amino acid sequence: CASTLGQGVPE. The whole CDR3 reads CASTLGQGVPEAFF.

In its sample, this clone was seen a few times. The read finishes 3 residues shy of the CDR3 end, and the germline J gene is used to complete it. This chain links TRBV19 with TRBJ1-2; the match to TRBD1 covers 10 bases. Looked up from germline, CDR1 is LNHDA and CDR2 is SQIVND (reference sequence). The CDR3 has 15 amino acids. Partial CDR3 DNA: TGTGCCAGTAGTCCGCGACAGGGGGCAGCGGTTGAC. It codes for CASSPRQGAAVD. The entire CDR3 protein reads CASSPRQGAAVDYTF.

In its sample, this clone was seen many times. The read terminates 3 residues before the CDR3 end, so the remaining end is supplied by the germline J gene. The chain joins TRBV14 to TRBJ2-3, with 12 bases lining up with TRBD2. There are 16 residues in the CDR3. The germline gives CDR1 SGHDN, CDR2 FVKESK. V gave up 4 bases and J gave up 2 bases; unmatched junction bases: 4. The sequenced part of the CDR3 DNA is TGTGCCAGCAGCCCGACTAGCGGGGGTTTCACAGATACG. This translates into CASSPTSGGFTDT. The CDR3 in full is CASSPTSGGFTDTQYF.

About this clone itself: The read ends 3 residues early relative to the CDR3; the germline J gene fills the gap. The genes are TRBV2 and TRBJ1-2, with 8 bases identical to TRBD1. V dropped 4 bases and J dropped 5; count of bases not matched to a gene: 6. From germline, CDR1 is SNHLY and CDR2 FYNNEI. The CDR3 is made up of 14 amino acids. The CDR3: CASSARGQDYGYTF. CDR3 bases read: TGTGCCAGCAGTGCAAGGGGACAGGATTATGGC.

This clone has a count of ten or more. CDR3 in amino acids: CASSDAFGSGSTDTQYF. The CDR3 DNA, read in part, is TGTGCCAGCAGTGATGCTTTTGGGAGCGGGAGTACAGATACG. This chain uses TRBV2 with TRBJ2-3, with 8 bases matching TRBD2. The observed sequence ends 3 residues before the CDR3 terminus, with the missing tail filled in from the germline J gene. The CDR3 sequence is 17 residues long. Per the germline V gene, CDR1 is SNHLY and CDR2 is FYNNEI. V trimming: 3 bases; J trimming: 3 bases; junction bases outside the gene matches: 11. The full variable domain, its missing parts supplied by reference TRBV2 and TRBJ2-3, is EPEVTQTPSHQVTQMGQEVILRCVPISNHLYFYWYRQILGQKVEFLVSFYNNEISEKSEIFDDQFSVERPDGSNFTLKIRSTKLEDSAMYFCASSDAFGSGSTDTQYFGPGTRLTVL.

There are many counts of this clone. The read finishes 3 residues shy of the CDR3 end, and the germline J gene is used to complete it. This chain connects TRBV28 to TRBJ2-7; a weak D match, TRBD2 (5 bases). The CDR3 sequence is 14 residues long. Germline assignment: CDR1 MDHEN and CDR2 SYDVKM. Trimming removed 2 bases at V and 4 bases at J, with 12 bases between. This chain's CDR3 is CASSLDPGGYEQYF. Partial CDR3 DNA: TGTGCCAGCAGTTTAGACCCCGGCGGGTACGAG.

This clone was counted many times. The CDR3 goes on 3 residues after the read ends, and that part is filled in from the germline J gene. The genes are TRBV5-5 and TRBJ2-3; 9 bases fit TRBD1. The CDR3 consists of 15 residues. The V and J ends lost 2 bases and 1 base, in that order; junction bases with no gene match: 2. CDR1 is SGHKS, CDR2 YYEKEE, per germline (reference sequence). The CDR3 sequence: CASSFRTGGTDTQYF. CDR3 DNA (partial): TGTGCCAGCAGCTTTCGGACAGGGGGCACAGATACG. Full variable domain (missing parts from reference TRBV5-5 and TRBJ2-3): DAGVTQSPTHLIKTRGQQVTLRCSPISGHKSVSWYQQVLGQGPQFIFQYYEKEERGRGNFPDRFSARQFPNYSSELNVNALLLGDSALYLCASSFRTGGTDTQYFGPGTRLTVL.